Below are 13 T cell receptor beta chains sequenced from a single sample in a study of blood T cell repertoires in COVID-19. This table comes from immunoSEQ multiplex PCR, and its TCRdb copy is limited to in-frame clones, with some not included. The repertoire consists of approximately 230,000 clones, with just over 85% occurring once and the leading ten covering around 1.4%. Sequenced sample: peripheral blood. These receptors all stem from a man at least 80 years old with acute or convalescent COVID-19.

V gene TRBV6-2 or TRBV6-3 combines with J gene TRBJ1-5; TRBD1 matches 7 bases. This CDR3 is 14 amino acids long. CDR1 and CDR2 (germline): MNHEY, SVGEGT. V trimming: 7 bases; J trimming: 5 bases; junction bases outside the gene matches: 8. CDR3 loop: CASNPGQRYQPQHF. As DNA, the CDR3 is TGTGCCAGCAACCCGGGACAGCGGTATCAGCCCCAGCATTTT.

The chain employs TRBV19 and TRBJ1-2; no firm D call. V was trimmed by 6 bases and J by 1 base, leaving 24 bases between them. CDR1 and CDR2 (germline): LNHDA, SQIVND (reference sequence). The CDR3 sequence is 18 residues long. The CDR3 coding sequence is TGTGCCAGTAGGAGCCCCGGGAGCCCCTCCAAGATTAACTATGGCTACACCTTC. Protein product: CASRSPGSPSKINYGYTF.

The V call is TRBV5-6, the J call TRBJ2-7; TRBD1 matches 8 bases. With 2 bases clipped from V and 1 base from J, the junction kept 8 bases outside the gene matches. This CDR3 contains 16 residues. CDR1 is SGHDT, CDR2 YYEEEE, per germline. CDR3 bases: TGTGCCAGCAGCTTCGGGACAGGTGAAAGTTCCTACGAGCAGTACTTC. Amino acid sequence: CASSFGTGESSYEQYF.

This chain uses TRBV2 with TRBJ2-2, with TRBD2 matching 13 bases. V lost 8 bases and J lost 4; bases outside the gene matches: 4. CDR3 length: 15 residues. Per the germline V gene, CDR1 is SNHLY and CDR2 is FYNNEI. The CDR3, as DNA: TGTGCCAGCGTAGGGACTAGCGGGGTCACCGGGGAGCTGTTTTTT. Translation gives CASVGTSGVTGELFF.

This chain links TRBV3-1 (or the pseudogene TRBV3-2) with TRBJ1-6, with D tentatively TRBD1 (5 bases). CDR3 size: 14 residues. The germline V gene has CDR1 LGHDT and CDR2 YNNKEL (reference sequence). Between the trimmed V and J ends, which lost 3 bases and 9 bases, there was a span of 12 bases. The CDR3 DNA reads as TGTGCCAGCAGCCACCTCAGGGATGGTTCACCCCTCCACTTT. Its translation is CASSHLRDGSPLHF.

This clone was counted at least ten times. The chain recombines TRBV5-6 with TRBJ2-1, with D possibly matching TRBD2 (6 bases). This CDR3 spans 18 amino acids. CDR1 is SGHDT and CDR2 is YYEEEE in the germline V gene. Trimming removed 4 bases at V and 4 bases at J, with 24 bases between. CDR3 sequence: CASSDMDVSAGLYNEQFF. DNA for the CDR3: TGTGCCAGCAGCGATATGGATGTCAGTGCGGGGCTATACAATGAGCAGTTCTTC.

The CDR3 is CASSLISTGNSPLHF. The DNA for the CDR3 is TGTGCCAGCAGCCTTATATCGACAGGCAATTCACCCCTCCACTTT. This sequence joins TRBV7-2 and TRBJ1-6; tentative D call: TRBD1 (6 bases). Germline assignment: CDR1 SGHTA and CDR2 FQGNSA. The V end was cut by 5 bases, the J end by 7 bases, with 15 bases between. CDR3 length: 15 amino acids. Full variable domain (missing parts from reference TRBV7-2 and TRBJ1-6): GAGVSQSPSNKVTEKGKDVELRCDPISGHTALYWYRQSLGQGLEFLIYFQGNSAPDKSGLPSDRFSAERTGGSVSTLTIQRTQQEDSAVYLCASSLISTGNSPLHFGNGTRLTVT.

The chain recombines TRBV5-5 with TRBJ2-7, with 11 bases aligning to TRBD2. Germline values: CDR1 SGHKS, CDR2 YYEKEE (reference sequence). Germline trimming cut 4 bases from V and 4 bases from J; bases unmatched to any gene: 4. The CDR3 loop spans 14 amino acids. The CDR3 nucleotides read TGTGCCAGCAGCGAGGGACTAGCGGATTACGAGCAGTACTTC. It specifies CASSEGLADYEQYF.

The chain links TRBV3-1 (or the pseudogene TRBV3-2) to TRBJ2-1; TRBD1 agrees at 8 bases. The germline gives CDR1 LGHDT, CDR2 YNNKEL (reference sequence). This CDR3 is built from 15 residues. The junction had 7 bases not matched to a gene; V was cut back by 4 bases and J by 5 bases. CDR3 protein: CASSLGQGNHNEQFF. The DNA for the CDR3 is TGTGCCAGCAGCCTTGGACAGGGAAACCACAATGAGCAGTTCTTC.

This chain connects TRBV6-2 or TRBV6-3 to TRBJ1-5, with 7 bases lining up with TRBD1. Germline CDR1 MNHEY, CDR2 SVGEGT. The CDR3 runs to 15 residues. The junction had 4 bases not matched to a gene; V was cut back by 3 bases and J by 2 bases. CDR3 coding DNA: TGTGCCAGCAGTTATGGAGGGGGCGGCAATCAGCCCCAGCATTTT. Translated: CASSYGGGGNQPQHF.

The V call is TRBV18, the J call TRBJ1-2; a weak D match, TRBD1 (6 bases). From germline, CDR1 is KGHSH and CDR2 LQKENI. Between the trimmed V and J ends, which lost 3 bases and 4 bases, there was a span of 12 bases. CDR3 size: 14 residues. The DNA of the CDR3 is TGTGCCAGCTCACCCTCTGGACAGTTCTATGGCTACACCTTC. Encoded protein: CASSPSGQFYGYTF.

V usage is TRBV3-1 (or the pseudogene TRBV3-2) and J usage is TRBJ2-2; D gene ambiguous. Per the germline V gene, CDR1 is LGHDT and CDR2 is YNNKEL (reference sequence). The CDR3 has 14 amino acids. The germline V and J ends were trimmed by 2 bases and 4 bases, with 8 bases remaining between them. The CDR3 here is CASSQTVRTGELFF. The CDR3 DNA reads as TGTGCCAGCAGCCAAACAGTTCGCACCGGGGAGCTGTTTTTT.

The rearrangement uses TRBV7-6 and TRBJ2-5, with 7 bases matching TRBD1. CDR1 is SGHVS, CDR2 FNYEAQ, per germline. The CDR3 loop spans 14 amino acids. Germline trimming cut 4 bases from V and 3 bases from J; bases unmatched to any gene: 5. The CDR3 region has the DNA TGTGCCAGCAGCTGGACAGGAAACAAAGAGACCCAGTACTTC. Amino acid sequence: CASSWTGNKETQYF.